What follows describes a single TCR beta chain. Its antigen is not known. This CDR3 has 12 residues. V was clipped by 0 bases and J by 5 bases, with 5 bases between them. Germline V gives CDR1 SGHTS, CDR2 YDEGEE. Generated by immunoSEQ multiplex PCR, the TCRdb table keeps only in-frame clones and is missing some. The table shows 2.3 million or so clones, with 90% to 95% occurring only once. Donors were healthy HIV-negative adults without recently reported acute infections or vaccinations. CD4+ cell separation produced CD45RA+ naive and CD45RA-negative memory subsets. The data were obtained in a study of shared clonotypes between healthy human individuals. Study-level information: Three plates each covered CD4 naive and memory; CD8 naive two, CD8 memory one. Notes on the study in general: The four-donor shared clonotypes exceeded non-shared clonotypes in generation probability, with non-shared ones scoring lower.

V gene TRBV5-8 combines with J gene TRBJ1-2; possible D gene TRBD1, 5 bases. Sequencing used naive CD4+ T cells from PBMCs. The subset was: CD45RA+ positively selected. The sequence was collected from a young man in good health. Some clones in this sample may be carry-over from other donors' samples. The CDR3 reads CASSLAGYGYTF. Here the CDR3 DNA reads TGTGCCAGCAGCTTGGCAGGGTATGGCTACACCTTC.